The 14 T cell receptor beta chains given below trace back to one sample, sequenced in a study of shared clonotypes between healthy human individuals. Using immunoSEQ multiplex PCR, the repertoire was profiled, and TCRdb retains in-frame clones only, with some absent. The data show about a million clones, 70% to 85% seen once. Sequences were obtained from memory CD4+ T cells sorted from blood. The subset here: CD45RA-negative fraction. Every receptor here comes from a man aged 18 to 29 in good health.

In this sample, this clone turned up many times. The chain uses TRBV28 and TRBJ1-1; D is ambiguous. Trimming removed 2 bases from V and 1 base from J, with 14 bases in between. The germline V gene has CDR1 MDHEN and CDR2 SYDVKM. This CDR3 has 16 residues. The CDR3 reads CASSLAGYNRNTEAFF. The CDR3 DNA sequence: TGTGCCAGCAGTTTAGCGGGGTACAACAGGAACACTGAAGCTTTCTTT.

In this sample, this clone turned up once. The chain links TRBV5-1 to TRBJ2-5, with 11 bases that match TRBD1. V trimming: 3 bases; J trimming: 5 bases; junction bases outside the gene matches: 3. The CDR3 loop spans 14 amino acids. Germline CDR1 SGHRS, CDR2 YFSETQ. Written as DNA, the CDR3 is TGCGCCAGCAGCTCGGGACAGGGGGGCGAGACCCAGTACTTC. Its protein is CASSSGQGGETQYF.

The CDR3 here is CASSAKQGGTDTQYF. Here the CDR3 DNA reads TGCGCCAGCAGCGCCAAACAGGGTGGCACAGATACGCAGTATTTT. The V and J genes are TRBV5-1 and TRBJ2-3; D possibly corresponds to TRBD1 (6 bases). The V gene's germline CDR1 is SGHRS and CDR2 YFSETQ. The CDR3 extends over 15 amino acids. The V gene lost 4 bases and the J gene lost 1 base, with 13 bases spanning the gap.

The chain has TRBV27 and TRBJ2-5; D may be TRBD1 or TRBD2 (5 bases each). The CDR3 spans 14 residues. The germline V gene encodes CDR1 MNHEY and CDR2 SMNVEV (reference sequence). V was shortened by 2 bases and J by 4 bases, with 11 bases between the two germline ends. CDR3 DNA sequence: TGTGCCAGCAGTTTAGTGGGGGTCGGAGAGACCCAGTACTTC. As protein: CASSLVGVGETQYF.

The V and J genes are TRBV7-6 and TRBJ1-6; 11 bases are shared with TRBD1. The V gene's germline CDR1 is SGHVS and CDR2 FNYEAQ. The CDR3 runs to 14 residues. With V trimmed by 0 bases and J by 11 bases, 0 bases remained unmatched. CDR3 DNA sequence: TGTGCCAGCAGCTTAGCGGGACAGGGGGCACCCCTCCACTTT. Translation gives CASSLAGQGAPLHF.

CDR3 protein: CAWSLSRGGGYTF. The CDR3 DNA reads as TGTGCCTGGAGCCTGAGCAGGGGAGGAGGCTACACCTTC. V and J are TRBV30 and TRBJ1-2; D is possibly TRBD1 (6 bases). V was trimmed by 3 bases and J by 8 bases, leaving 16 bases between them. From germline, CDR1 is GTSNPN and CDR2 SVGIG (reference sequence). This CDR3 comprises 13 residues.

This clone was found many times. The chain carries TRBV28 and TRBJ1-5; TRBD1 is a possible D gene (6 bases). Trimming left V 2 bases short and J 9 bases short, with 14 bases between. Germline values: CDR1 MDHEN, CDR2 SYDVKM. The CDR3 has 14 amino acids. The DNA of the CDR3 is TGTGCCAGCAGTTTAGGTAGGGGGATAGGGCCCCAGCATTTT. Protein sequence: CASSLGRGIGPQHF.

This clone was observed a handful of times. J is TRBJ1-2 and V is TRBV14; no definite D call. Germline V gene sequence: CDR1 SGHDN, CDR2 FVKESK. The CDR3 extends over 13 amino acids. V shed 4 bases and J shed 0 bases, with 6 bases lying between them. Written as DNA, the CDR3 is TGTGCCAGCAGCCTGACTTCTAACTATGGCTACACCTTC. Encoded protein: CASSLTSNYGYTF.

This chain joins TRBV5-5 and TRBJ1-4; D possibly corresponds to TRBD1 (5 bases). V dropped 4 bases and J dropped 3 bases, with 13 bases sitting between them. The CDR3 covers 15 residues. Per the germline V gene, CDR1 is SGHKS and CDR2 is YYEKEE (reference sequence). The CDR3 protein is CASSAKGFPNEKLFF. DNA of the CDR3: TGTGCCAGCAGCGCAAAGGGGTTCCCTAATGAAAAACTGTTTTTT.

This clone came up a few times. The J gene is TRBJ2-7, the V gene TRBV6-1; TRBD2 is a possible D gene (6 bases). CDR3 length equals 13 residues. CDR1 and CDR2 from the germline V gene are MNHNS and SASEGT. The V end was cut by 9 bases, the J end by 7 bases, with 19 bases between. The CDR3 sequence is CASTVRGWEEQYF. CDR3 bases: TGTGCCAGTACCGTCCGGGGGTGGGAGGAGCAGTACTTC.

The rearrangement joins TRBV30 to TRBJ1-6; 10 bases map to TRBD1. This CDR3 contains 17 residues. From germline, CDR1 is GTSNPN and CDR2 SVGIG (reference sequence). The V segment lost 3 bases and the J segment 2 bases; nucleotides outside the gene matches: 7. CDR3 amino acids: CAWSPGQGKTYNSPLHF. DNA for the CDR3: TGTGCCTGGAGCCCGGGACAGGGGAAAACCTATAATTCACCCCTCCACTTT.

V usage is TRBV7-9 and J usage is TRBJ1-1; no definite D call. V lost 4 bases and J lost 4, with 13 bases in between. The CDR3 runs 14 residues. Germline CDR1 and CDR2: SEHNR and FQNEAQ (reference sequence). The CDR3 region is CASSSTAGSTEAFF. CDR3 nucleotides: TGTGCCAGCAGCTCTACAGCCGGGTCCACTGAAGCTTTCTTT.

The rearrangement joins TRBV21-1 to TRBJ2-7; the listed D gene, TRBD2, was not tested against the DNA. TRBV21-1 is a documented pseudogene. This CDR3 is built from 20 residues. The CDR3 bases are TGTGCCAGCAGCACTGTCCCCCCGGGGCTAGCGGGAGGATCCTTCTACGAGCAGTACTTC. Protein product: CASSTVPPGLAGGSFYEQYF.

The chain links TRBV28 to TRBJ1-4; a weak D match, TRBD1 (5 bases). Looked up from germline, CDR1 is MDHEN and CDR2 is SYDVKM. V was clipped by 7 bases and J by 10 bases, with 16 bases between them. The CDR3 loop spans 13 amino acids. CDR3 in DNA: TGTGCCAGCACCGCCCTCTGGGGCGCAAAACTGTTTTTT. As protein: CASTALWGAKLFF.